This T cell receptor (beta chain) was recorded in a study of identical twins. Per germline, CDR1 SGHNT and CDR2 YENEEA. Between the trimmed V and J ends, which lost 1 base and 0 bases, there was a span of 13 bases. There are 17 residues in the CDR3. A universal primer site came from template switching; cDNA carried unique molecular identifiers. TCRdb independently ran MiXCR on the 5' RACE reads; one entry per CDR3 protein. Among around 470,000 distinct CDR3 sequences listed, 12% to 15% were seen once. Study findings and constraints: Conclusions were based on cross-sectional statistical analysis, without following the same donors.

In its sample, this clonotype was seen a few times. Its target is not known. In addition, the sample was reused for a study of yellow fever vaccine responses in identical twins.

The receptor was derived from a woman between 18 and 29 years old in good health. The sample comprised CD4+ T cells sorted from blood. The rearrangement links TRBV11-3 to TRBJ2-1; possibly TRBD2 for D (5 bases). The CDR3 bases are TGTGCCAGCAGCTTAGCCATGCGAGGGAGCTCCTACAATGAGCAGTTCTTC. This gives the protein CASSLAMRGSSYNEQFF.